Listed below are T cell receptor beta chains from one sample, sequenced in a study of shared clonotypes between healthy human individuals. Measured with immunoSEQ multiplex PCR; TCRdb has only the in-frame clones, and not every one. The sample consists of about 1.1 million clones, 70% to 85% of them appearing once. Input material: memory CD4+ T cells from PBMCs. These receptors came from a man between 18 and 35 years old in good health. Some clones in this sample may be carry-over from other donors' samples. CDR3s include the opening cysteine and the closing phenylalanine or tryptophan. Each record gives: J gene, V gene, D gene, clone size, CDR3 protein, CDR3 DNA. D genes are given only for firm matches. Clone size appears in some rows only: once, few, many, or a class for an expanded clone.

J gene: TRBJ2-7
V gene: TRBV11-2
D gene: .
clone size: .
CDR3 protein: CASSSTRGGVMQYF
CDR3 DNA: TGTGCCAGCAGCTCCACCCGAGGGGGAGTTATGCAGTACTTC

J gene: TRBJ2-7
V gene: TRBV6-5
D gene: TRBD1
clone size: .
CDR3 protein: CASRPGQGAVEQYF
CDR3 DNA: TGTGCCAGCAGGCCGGGACAGGGGGCGGTTGAGCAGTACTTC

J gene: TRBJ1-2
V gene: TRBV30
D gene: .
clone size: .
CDR3 protein: CAWSVLQLNYGYTF
CDR3 DNA: TGTGCCTGGAGTGTACTTCAGCTTAACTATGGCTACACCTTC

J gene: TRBJ2-3
V gene: TRBV6-6
D gene: TRBD1
clone size: few
CDR3 protein: CASSYLGQGKDTQYF
CDR3 DNA: TGTGCCAGCAGTTACTTGGGACAGGGGAAAGATACGCAGTATTTT

J gene: TRBJ2-2
V gene: TRBV2
D gene: TRBD2
clone size: .
CDR3 protein: CASRTSTNTGELFF
CDR3 DNA: TGTGCCAGCAGGACTAGCACAAACACCGGGGAGCTGTTTTTT

J gene: TRBJ2-1
V gene: TRBV5-1
D gene: TRBD2
clone size: .
CDR3 protein: CASRLAGGPPEQFF
CDR3 DNA: TGCGCCAGCAGACTAGCGGGAGGCCCCCCTGAGCAGTTCTTC

J gene: TRBJ1-2
V gene: TRBV5-4
D gene: TRBD1
clone size: .
CDR3 protein: CASAATGTGAANYGYTF
CDR3 DNA: TGTGCCAGTGCTGCCACCGGGACAGGGGCCGCTAACTATGGCTACACCTTC

J gene: TRBJ2-7
V gene: TRBV2
D gene: TRBD1
clone size: .
CDR3 protein: CASSKQGATGEQYF
CDR3 DNA: TGTGCCAGCAGTAAACAGGGGGCGACGGGCGAGCAGTACTTC

J gene: TRBJ2-3
V gene: TRBV13
D gene: .
clone size: .
CDR3 protein: CASSLVAHTDTQYF
CDR3 DNA: TGTGCCAGCAGCTTAGTAGCGCACACAGATACGCAGTATTTT

J gene: TRBJ1-5
V gene: TRBV6-6
D gene: .
clone size: .
CDR3 protein: CASTPGYAQPQHF
CDR3 DNA: TGTGCCAGCACCCCAGGGTACGCTCAGCCCCAGCATTTT

J gene: TRBJ2-1
V gene: TRBV29-1
D gene: TRBD2
clone size: .
CDR3 protein: CSVSVRAGGGEQFF
CDR3 DNA: TGCAGCGTTTCGGTGCGTGCGGGAGGAGGTGAGCAGTTCTTC

J gene: TRBJ2-2
V gene: TRBV28
D gene: .
clone size: .
CDR3 protein: CASKIYGELFF
CDR3 DNA: TGTGCCAGCAAGATATACGGGGAGCTGTTTTTT

J gene: TRBJ2-4
V gene: TRBV30
D gene: TRBD1
clone size: .
CDR3 protein: CAWLRDRGGKNIQYF
CDR3 DNA: TGTGCCTGGCTCCGGGACAGGGGTGGCAAAAACATTCAGTACTTC

J gene: TRBJ2-4
V gene: TRBV28
D gene: TRBD1
clone size: .
CDR3 protein: CASRRQGVSKNIQYF
CDR3 DNA: TGTGCCAGCAGAAGACAGGGGGTATCCAAAAACATTCAGTACTTC

J gene: TRBJ1-2
V gene: TRBV5-1
D gene: .
clone size: .
CDR3 protein: CASSWDSYGYTF
CDR3 DNA: TGCGCCAGCTCCTGGGACTCCTATGGCTACACCTTC

J gene: TRBJ2-3
V gene: TRBV6-4
D gene: .
clone size: .
CDR3 protein: CASSDTGLYTDTQYF
CDR3 DNA: TGTGCCAGCAGTGACACCGGTCTCTACACAGATACGCAGTATTTT

J gene: TRBJ1-2
V gene: TRBV30
D gene: TRBD1
clone size: .
CDR3 protein: CAWSGDRGYGYTF
CDR3 DNA: TGTGCCTGGAGTGGGGACAGGGGCTATGGCTACACCTTC

J gene: TRBJ2-2
V gene: TRBV10-1
D gene: .
clone size: .
CDR3 protein: CASSESRETGELFF
CDR3 DNA: TGCGCCAGCAGTGAGTCGCGGGAAACCGGGGAGCTGTTTTTT

J gene: TRBJ2-5
V gene: TRBV5-1
D gene: TRBD1
clone size: .
CDR3 protein: CASSLALGTGTETQYF
CDR3 DNA: TGCGCCAGCAGCTTGGCCTTGGGGACAGGGACGGAGACCCAGTACTTC

J gene: TRBJ1-2
V gene: TRBV7-3
D gene: .
clone size: .
CDR3 protein: CASSPAWGDGYTF
CDR3 DNA: TGTGCCAGCAGCCCCGCATGGGGAGATGGCTACACCTTC

J gene: TRBJ1-1
V gene: TRBV5-1
D gene: TRBD1
clone size: .
CDR3 protein: CASRSGGQGTEAFF
CDR3 DNA: TGCGCCAGCAGGTCAGGGGGTCAGGGCACTGAAGCTTTCTTT

J gene: TRBJ1-1
V gene: TRBV9
D gene: .
clone size: once
CDR3 protein: CASSARQEYTEAFF
CDR3 DNA: TGTGCCAGCAGCGCCCGCCAGGAGTACACTGAAGCTTTCTTT

J gene: TRBJ1-5
V gene: TRBV30
D gene: .
clone size: .
CDR3 protein: CAWSVRGHQPQHF
CDR3 DNA: TGTGCCTGGAGTGTCCGGGGGCATCAGCCCCAGCATTTT

J gene: TRBJ1-2
V gene: TRBV6-1
D gene: .
clone size: .
CDR3 protein: CASFFGGYTF
CDR3 DNA: TGTGCCAGCTTCTTCGGTGGCTACACCTTC

J gene: TRBJ2-7
V gene: TRBV6-4
D gene: .
clone size: few
CDR3 protein: CASSDSILTLFF
CDR3 DNA: TGTGCCAGCAGTGACTCGATCCTAACTCTCTTTTTC

J gene: TRBJ1-3
V gene: TRBV7-2
D gene: .
clone size: .
CDR3 protein: CASSPRAGVGNTIYF
CDR3 DNA: TGTGCCAGCAGCCCAAGGGCAGGGGTTGGAAACACCATATATTTT

J gene: TRBJ1-4
V gene: TRBV30
D gene: .
clone size: many
CDR3 protein: CAWMGRFSEKLFF
CDR3 DNA: TGTGCCTGGATGGGCAGGTTTAGCGAAAAACTGTTTTTT

J gene: TRBJ2-5
V gene: TRBV5-1
D gene: .
clone size: .
CDR3 protein: CASSVPELGETQYF
CDR3 DNA: TGCGCCAGCAGTGTACCGGAGCTGGGAGAGACCCAGTACTTC

J gene: TRBJ2-5
V gene: TRBV7-8
D gene: .
clone size: .
CDR3 protein: CASSLGSFREETQYF
CDR3 DNA: TGTGCCAGCAGCTTAGGTTCGTTTCGTGAAGAGACCCAGTACTTC

J gene: TRBJ2-5
V gene: TRBV7-9
D gene: .
clone size: few
CDR3 protein: CASSLGGQTQYF
CDR3 DNA: TGTGCCAGCAGCTTAGGCGGTCAGACCCAGTACTTC

J gene: TRBJ2-1
V gene: TRBV7-9
D gene: .
clone size: .
CDR3 protein: CASSLEGQQFF
CDR3 DNA: TGTGCCAGCAGCTTAGAGGGGCAGCAGTTCTTC

J gene: TRBJ2-7
V gene: TRBV19
D gene: .
clone size: once
CDR3 protein: CASSIIRLGSYEQYF
CDR3 DNA: TGTGCCAGTAGTATCATCCGGTTGGGGTCCTACGAGCAGTACTTC

J gene: TRBJ2-7
V gene: TRBV7-2
D gene: TRBD1
clone size: .
CDR3 protein: CASSPPRDSRAYEQYF
CDR3 DNA: TGTGCCAGCAGCCCACCCAGGGACAGCCGAGCCTACGAGCAGTACTTC

J gene: TRBJ1-5
V gene: TRBV6-1
D gene: .
clone size: .
CDR3 protein: CASSEASGQPQHF
CDR3 DNA: TGTGCCAGCAGTGAAGCGTCGGGACAGCCCCAGCATTTT

J gene: TRBJ2-3
V gene: TRBV4-1
D gene: .
clone size: .
CDR3 protein: CASSFGPRDPSTDTQYF
CDR3 DNA: TGCGCCAGCAGCTTCGGGCCTCGGGACCCTAGCACAGATACGCAGTATTTT

J gene: TRBJ1-1
V gene: TRBV29-1
D gene: .
clone size: .
CDR3 protein: CSVYRAPNTEAFF
CDR3 DNA: TGCAGCGTATACAGGGCCCCGAACACTGAAGCTTTCTTT

J gene: TRBJ2-1
V gene: TRBV5-1
D gene: .
clone size: .
CDR3 protein: CASSLAPSGGAQFF
CDR3 DNA: TGCGCCAGCAGCTTGGCCCCCTCGGGCGGGGCCCAGTTCTTC

J gene: TRBJ2-3
V gene: TRBV30
D gene: .
clone size: few
CDR3 protein: CAWAWRGPTDTQYF
CDR3 DNA: TGTGCCTGGGCTTGGAGAGGCCCAACAGATACGCAGTATTTT

J gene: TRBJ2-7
V gene: TRBV5-1
D gene: TRBD1
clone size: .
CDR3 protein: CASSLGSAGGSHEQYF
CDR3 DNA: TGCGCCAGCAGCTTAGGGTCGGCAGGGGGCTCCCACGAGCAGTACTTC

J gene: TRBJ1-4
V gene: TRBV4-1
D gene: TRBD1
clone size: .
CDR3 protein: CASSQGAQGEGEKLFF
CDR3 DNA: TGCGCCAGCAGCCAAGGGGCACAGGGGGAAGGAGAAAAACTGTTTTTT

J gene: TRBJ2-7
V gene: TRBV7-2
D gene: TRBD2
clone size: .
CDR3 protein: CASSLGAGEVYEQYF
CDR3 DNA: TGTGCCAGCAGCTTAGGAGCGGGAGAGGTCTACGAGCAGTACTTC

J gene: TRBJ2-7
V gene: TRBV11-2
D gene: .
clone size: .
CDR3 protein: CASGSAYEQYF
CDR3 DNA: TGTGCCAGTGGGTCAGCCTACGAGCAGTACTTC

J gene: TRBJ1-2
V gene: TRBV2
D gene: TRBD1
clone size: many
CDR3 protein: CAGLGQGYGYTF
CDR3 DNA: TGTGCCGGACTTGGACAGGGCTATGGCTACACCTTC

J gene: TRBJ1-2
V gene: TRBV4-2
D gene: .
clone size: .
CDR3 protein: CASSQDMRQGYGYTF
CDR3 DNA: TGTGCCAGCAGCCAAGATATGCGGCAGGGCTATGGCTACACCTTC

J gene: TRBJ2-1
V gene: TRBV20-1
D gene: .
clone size: .
CDR3 protein: CSAQERNEQFF
CDR3 DNA: TGCAGTGCCCAAGAACGGAATGAGCAGTTCTTC

J gene: TRBJ2-1
V gene: TRBV10-2
D gene: TRBD2
clone size: .
CDR3 protein: CASSGALSLAGDRGEQFF
CDR3 DNA: TGCGCCAGCAGTGGGGCCCTTTCACTAGCGGGAGATCGGGGAGAGCAGTTCTTC

J gene: TRBJ2-7
V gene: TRBV28
D gene: .
clone size: .
CDR3 protein: CASSLPGTVSHEQYF
CDR3 DNA: TGTGCCAGCAGTTTACCCGGGACGGTCTCCCACGAGCAGTACTTC

J gene: TRBJ1-4
V gene: TRBV30
D gene: .
clone size: .
CDR3 protein: CAYGPGAVNEKLFF
CDR3 DNA: TGTGCCTACGGTCCGGGGGCTGTAAATGAAAAACTGTTTTTT